This note documents a single T cell receptor (beta chain) sequence. Germline CDR1 is SGHVS and CDR2 is FNYEAQ. The CDR3 has 19 amino acids. The J segment lost 3 bases and the V segment lost 1 base, leaving 13 bases of the junction unmatched. These data are taken from a study of CD8 T cells in Susac syndrome. After extraction with the RNeasy kit, roughly 0.5 to 1 ug of the RNA was reverse transcribed using random hexamers. One entry per CDR3 protein results from TCRdb running MiXCR on the immunoSEQ multiplex PCR reads. The sample gives some 300,000 distinct CDR3 sequences, approximately 84% of which show up once; approximately 0.12% is in the top ten.

The sequenced sample consisted of CD8+ T cells from PBMCs. The J gene is TRBJ1-5, the V gene TRBV7-6; TRBD1 agrees at 9 bases. The source of this sequence is a human donor with multiple sclerosis. Written as DNA, the CDR3 is TGTGCCAGCAGCTTAGGACCCTTCAGAACAGGGGGCAACAATCAGCCCCAGCATTTT. Its translation: CASSLGPFRTGGNNQPQHF.